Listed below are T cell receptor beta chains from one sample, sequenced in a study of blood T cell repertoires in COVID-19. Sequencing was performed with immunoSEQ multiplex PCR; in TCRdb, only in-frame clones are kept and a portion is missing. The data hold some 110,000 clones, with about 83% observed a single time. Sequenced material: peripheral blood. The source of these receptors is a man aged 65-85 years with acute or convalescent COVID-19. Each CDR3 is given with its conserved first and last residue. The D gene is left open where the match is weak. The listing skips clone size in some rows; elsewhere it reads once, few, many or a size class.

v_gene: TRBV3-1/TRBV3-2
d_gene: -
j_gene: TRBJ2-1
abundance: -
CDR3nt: TGTGCCAGCAGCCTCTCACGGGGTCCCAATGAGCAGTTCTTC
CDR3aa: CASSLSRGPNEQFF

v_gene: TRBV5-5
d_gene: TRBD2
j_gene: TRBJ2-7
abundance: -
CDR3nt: TGTGCCAGCAGCTTGTGGGGACTAGCGGACGAGCAGTACTTC
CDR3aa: CASSLWGLADEQYF

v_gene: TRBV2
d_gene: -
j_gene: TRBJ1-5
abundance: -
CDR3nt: TGTGCCAGCAGTGGGTACGGCGGTCAGCCCCAGCATTTT
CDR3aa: CASSGYGGQPQHF

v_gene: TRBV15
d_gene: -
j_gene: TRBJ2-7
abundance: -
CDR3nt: TGTGCCACCAGCAGGCTGGCGGGAAACTCCTACGAGCAGTACTTC
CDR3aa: CATSRLAGNSYEQYF

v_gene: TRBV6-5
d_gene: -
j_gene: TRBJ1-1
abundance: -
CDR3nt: TGTGCCAGCAGTTGGGGCCGGACAAATACTGAAGCTTTCTTT
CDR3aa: CASSWGRTNTEAFF

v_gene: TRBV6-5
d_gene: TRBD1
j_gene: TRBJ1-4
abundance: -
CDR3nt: TGTGCCAGCAGGACAGGGGGGGTCTCTAATGAAAAACTGTTTTTT
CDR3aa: CASRTGGVSNEKLFF

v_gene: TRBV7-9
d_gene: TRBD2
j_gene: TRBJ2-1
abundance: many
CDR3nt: TGTGCCAGCAGCTTACTAGCGGGAGGGACAAATGAGCAGTTCTTC
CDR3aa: CASSLLAGGTNEQFF

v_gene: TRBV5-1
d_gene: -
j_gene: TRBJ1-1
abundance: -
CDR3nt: TGCGCCAGCAGCTCCCGGGACACCATGAACACTGAAGCTTTCTTT
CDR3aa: CASSSRDTMNTEAFF

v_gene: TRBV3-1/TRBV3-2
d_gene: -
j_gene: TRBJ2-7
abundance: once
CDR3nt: TGTGCCAGCAGCCACAGGGGAGCCCTCTACGAGCAGTACTTC
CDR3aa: CASSHRGALYEQYF

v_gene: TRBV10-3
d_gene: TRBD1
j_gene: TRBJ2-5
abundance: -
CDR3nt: TGTGCCATCAGGGGTGGGACAGGACAAGAGACCCAGTACTTC
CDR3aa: CAIRGGTGQETQYF

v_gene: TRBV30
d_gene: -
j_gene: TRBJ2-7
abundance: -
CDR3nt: TGTGCCTGGACCGATGGGCAGGGAAGGTACGAGCAGTACTTC
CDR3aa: CAWTDGQGRYEQYF

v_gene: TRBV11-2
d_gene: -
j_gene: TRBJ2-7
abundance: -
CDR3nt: TGTGCCAGCAGCCAACAGGGTCGCGAGCAGTACTTC
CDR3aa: CASSQQGREQYF

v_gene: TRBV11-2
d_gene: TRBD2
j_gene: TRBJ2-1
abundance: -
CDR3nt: TGTGCCAGCAGCTTAGGGGGGTGGGCCGGGACTAGCAGTAGACTCGGGCAGTTCTTC
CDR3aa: CASSLGGWAGTSSRLGQFF

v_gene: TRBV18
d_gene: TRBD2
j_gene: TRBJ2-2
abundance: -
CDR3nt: TGTGCCAGCTCACCGAGGTCTGCTAGCGGGGGGGAGCTGTTTTTT
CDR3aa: CASSPRSASGGELFF

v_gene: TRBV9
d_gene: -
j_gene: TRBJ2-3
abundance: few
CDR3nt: TGTGCCAGTAACCGCGACTCAAACACAGATACGCAGTATTTT
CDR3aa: CASNRDSNTDTQYF

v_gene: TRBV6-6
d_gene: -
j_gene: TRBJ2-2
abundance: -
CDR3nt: TGTGCCAGCAGCCCAAGAGGGTCTGCCACCGGGGAGCTGTTTTTT
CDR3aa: CASSPRGSATGELFF

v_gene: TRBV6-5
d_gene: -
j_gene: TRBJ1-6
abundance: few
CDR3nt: TGTGCCAGCACCCAGGGGAGAATAGTAGGATCACCCCTCCACTTT
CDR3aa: CASTQGRIVGSPLHF

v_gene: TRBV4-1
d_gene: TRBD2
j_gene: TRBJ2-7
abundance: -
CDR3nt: TGCGCCAGCAGCCAAACACCAATGCGGGGGTCCCACGAGCAGTACTTC
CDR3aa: CASSQTPMRGSHEQYF

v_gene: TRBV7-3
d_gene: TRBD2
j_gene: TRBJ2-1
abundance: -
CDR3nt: TGTGCCAGCAGCCTCGGACTAGCGGCATACAATGAGCAGTTCTTC
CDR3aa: CASSLGLAAYNEQFF

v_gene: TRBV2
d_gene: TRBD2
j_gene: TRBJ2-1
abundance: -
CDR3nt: TGTGCCAGCAGTTTAACTAGCGGGGGGGCCCGGGAGCAGTTCTTC
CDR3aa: CASSLTSGGAREQFF

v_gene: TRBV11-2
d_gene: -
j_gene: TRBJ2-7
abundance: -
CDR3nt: TGTGCCAGCAGCTTCTTCCGTATCTACGAGCAGTACTTC
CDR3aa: CASSFFRIYEQYF

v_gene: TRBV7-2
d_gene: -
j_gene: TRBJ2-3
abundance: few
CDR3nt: TGTGCCAGCAGCCCCAACAGGGCCCGAGATACGCAGTATTTT
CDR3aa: CASSPNRARDTQYF

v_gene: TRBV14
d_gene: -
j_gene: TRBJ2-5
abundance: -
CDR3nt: TGTGCCAGCAGCCAAGATGAGCTGTCCAGGGGGGAAGGGACCCAGTACTTC
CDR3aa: CASSQDELSRGEGTQYF

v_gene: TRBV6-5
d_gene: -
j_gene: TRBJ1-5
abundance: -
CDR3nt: TGTGCCAGCAGTTACAATGAGGCTTCGGGTCAGCCCCAGCATTTT
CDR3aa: CASSYNEASGQPQHF

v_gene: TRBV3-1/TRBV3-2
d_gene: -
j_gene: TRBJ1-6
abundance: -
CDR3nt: TGTGCCAGCAGCCATACAGGGCTGAAGGGCCTCCACTTT
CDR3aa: CASSHTGLKGLHF

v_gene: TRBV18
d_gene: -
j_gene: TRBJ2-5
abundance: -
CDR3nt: TGTGCCAGCTCACTACAAGAACAAGAGACCCAGTACTTC
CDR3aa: CASSLQEQETQYF

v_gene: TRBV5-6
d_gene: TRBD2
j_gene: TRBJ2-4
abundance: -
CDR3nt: TGTGCCAGCAGCTTCTGGACTAGCGGGGGGGCTGAGGGACACATTCAGTACTTC
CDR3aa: CASSFWTSGGAEGHIQYF

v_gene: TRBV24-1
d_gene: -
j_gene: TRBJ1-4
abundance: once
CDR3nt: TGTGCCACCAGTGGGCAAGGGGGAGCTAATGAAAAACTGTTTTTT
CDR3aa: CATSGQGGANEKLFF

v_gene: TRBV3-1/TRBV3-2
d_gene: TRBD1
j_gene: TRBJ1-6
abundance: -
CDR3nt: TGTGCCAGCAGCTCAAGGACTCAGGGGGCCTCATCACCCCTCCACTTT
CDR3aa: CASSSRTQGASSPLHF

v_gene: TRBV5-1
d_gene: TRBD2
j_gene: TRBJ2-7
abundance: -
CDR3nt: TGCGCCAGCAGCTTGAACTTGCCTAGCGGGAGACACGAGCAGTACTTC
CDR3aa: CASSLNLPSGRHEQYF

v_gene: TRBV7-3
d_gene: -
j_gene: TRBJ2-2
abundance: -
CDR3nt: TGTGCCAGCAGCTTAGGCTTCCTGGGGGAGCTGTTTTTT
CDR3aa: CASSLGFLGELFF

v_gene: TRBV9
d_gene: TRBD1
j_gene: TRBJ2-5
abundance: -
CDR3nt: TGTGCCAGCAGCGTACTAGGTCAGGGGGCTCGAGAGACCCAGTACTTC
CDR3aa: CASSVLGQGARETQYF

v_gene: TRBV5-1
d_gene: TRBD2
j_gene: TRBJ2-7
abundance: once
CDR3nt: TGCGCCAGCAGCTTCCTAGCGGGTTTGGGTGAGCAGTACTTC
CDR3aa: CASSFLAGLGEQYF

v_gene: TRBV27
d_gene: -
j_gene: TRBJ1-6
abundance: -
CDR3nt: TGTGCCAGCACCCCTGTCTATTCGAATTCACCCCTCCACTTT
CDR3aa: CASTPVYSNSPLHF

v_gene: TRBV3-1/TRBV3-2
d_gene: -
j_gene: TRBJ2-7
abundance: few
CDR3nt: TGTGCCAGCAGCCGACAGTTGGAGCAGTACTTC
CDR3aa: CASSRQLEQYF

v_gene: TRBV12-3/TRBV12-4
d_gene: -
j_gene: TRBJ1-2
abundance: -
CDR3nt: TGTGCCAGCAGAATCGGTGGTGAAGATGGCTACACCTTC
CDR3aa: CASRIGGEDGYTF

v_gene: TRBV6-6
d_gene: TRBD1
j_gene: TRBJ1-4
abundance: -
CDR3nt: TGTGCCAGCAGTTACTGGACAGGGAATGAAAAACTGTTTTTT
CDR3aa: CASSYWTGNEKLFF

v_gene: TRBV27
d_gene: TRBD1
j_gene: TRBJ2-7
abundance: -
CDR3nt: TGTGCCAGCAGTTTATCCAGGGACAGGGGGCACGAGCAGTACTTC
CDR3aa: CASSLSRDRGHEQYF

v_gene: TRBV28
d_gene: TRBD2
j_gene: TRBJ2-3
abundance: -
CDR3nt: TGTGCCAGCAGTTTCTTCCTAGCGGGAGTTCAAGATACGCAGTATTTT
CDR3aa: CASSFFLAGVQDTQYF

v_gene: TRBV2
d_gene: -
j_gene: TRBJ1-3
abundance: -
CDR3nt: TGTGCCAGCAGTGGCAGGGTTTCTGGAAACACCATATATTTT
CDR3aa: CASSGRVSGNTIYF

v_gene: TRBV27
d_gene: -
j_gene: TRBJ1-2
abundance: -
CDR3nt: TGTGCCAGCAGTTTGGGAGCGGGGCATGGCTACACCTTC
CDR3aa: CASSLGAGHGYTF